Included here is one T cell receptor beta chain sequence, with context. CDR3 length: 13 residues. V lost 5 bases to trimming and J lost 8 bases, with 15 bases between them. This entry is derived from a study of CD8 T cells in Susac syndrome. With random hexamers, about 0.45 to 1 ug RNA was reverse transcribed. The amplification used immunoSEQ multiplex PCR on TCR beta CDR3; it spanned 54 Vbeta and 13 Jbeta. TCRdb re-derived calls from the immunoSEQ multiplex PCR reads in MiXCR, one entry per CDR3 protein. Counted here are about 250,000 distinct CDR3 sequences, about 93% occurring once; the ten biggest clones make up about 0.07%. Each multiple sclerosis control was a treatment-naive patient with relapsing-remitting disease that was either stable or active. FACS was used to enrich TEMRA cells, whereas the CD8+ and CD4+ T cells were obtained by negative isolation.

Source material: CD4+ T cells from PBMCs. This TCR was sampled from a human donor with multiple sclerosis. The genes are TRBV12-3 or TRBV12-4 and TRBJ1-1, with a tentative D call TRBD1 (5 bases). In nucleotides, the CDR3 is TGTGCCAGCAGTCCAACGTTGGGGCCCGAAGCTTTCTTT. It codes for CASSPTLGPEAFF.